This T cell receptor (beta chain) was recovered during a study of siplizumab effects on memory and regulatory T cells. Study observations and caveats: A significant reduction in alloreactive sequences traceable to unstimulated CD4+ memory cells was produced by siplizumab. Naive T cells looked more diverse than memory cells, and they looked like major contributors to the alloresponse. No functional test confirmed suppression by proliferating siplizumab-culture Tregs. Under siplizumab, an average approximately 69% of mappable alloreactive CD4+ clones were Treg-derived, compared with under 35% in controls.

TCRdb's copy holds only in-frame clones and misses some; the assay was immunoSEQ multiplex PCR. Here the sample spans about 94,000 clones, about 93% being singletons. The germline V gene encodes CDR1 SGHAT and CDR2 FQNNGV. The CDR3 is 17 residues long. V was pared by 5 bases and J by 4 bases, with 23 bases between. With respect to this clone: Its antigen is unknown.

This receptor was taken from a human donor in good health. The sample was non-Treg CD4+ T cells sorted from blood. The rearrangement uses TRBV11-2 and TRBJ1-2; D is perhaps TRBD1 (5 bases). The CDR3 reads CASSRTIPLDKAYGYTF. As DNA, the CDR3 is TGTGCCAGCAGCCGAACCATCCCCTTGGACAAGGCCTATGGCTACACCTTC.